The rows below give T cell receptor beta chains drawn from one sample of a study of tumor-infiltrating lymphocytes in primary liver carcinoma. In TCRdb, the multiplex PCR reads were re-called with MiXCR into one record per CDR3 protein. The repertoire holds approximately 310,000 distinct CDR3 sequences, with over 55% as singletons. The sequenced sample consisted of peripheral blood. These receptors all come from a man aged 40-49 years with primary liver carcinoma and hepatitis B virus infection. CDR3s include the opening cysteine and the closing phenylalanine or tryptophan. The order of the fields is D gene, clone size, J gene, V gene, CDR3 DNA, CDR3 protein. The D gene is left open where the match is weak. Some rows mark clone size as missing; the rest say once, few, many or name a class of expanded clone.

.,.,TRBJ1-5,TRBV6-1,TGTGCCAGCAGTCTCCGGGCCCCTGGTGGCAATCAGTCCCGGCATTTT,CASSLRAPGGNQSRHF
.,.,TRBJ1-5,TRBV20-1,TGCAGTGCTAGAGGGGGCCCGAGGAGCCAGGGGCATTTT,CSARGGPRSQGHF
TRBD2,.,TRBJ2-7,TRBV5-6,TGTGTCAGCAGCTACCCGGGACTAGCATACGAGCAGTACTTC,CVSSYPGLAYEQYF
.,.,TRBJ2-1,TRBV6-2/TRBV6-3,TGTGCCAGTAGCGAACTATCCGCTAGCAGGGGATTGGGTGAGCAGTTCTTC,CASSELSASRGLGEQFF
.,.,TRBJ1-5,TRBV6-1,TGTGCCACCAAAGTATCAGGGTCTCAACCCCAGCATTTT,CATKVSGSQPQHF
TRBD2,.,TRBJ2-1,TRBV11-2,TGTGCCAGCAACTTTGGGACTAGCGGGACGGGGCATGAGCTGTTCTTC,CASNFGTSGTGHELFF
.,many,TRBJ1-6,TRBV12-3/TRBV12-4,TGTGCCAGCAGCCTATCCGGGACGGGCTATAATTCACCCCTCCACTTT,CASSLSGTGYNSPLHF
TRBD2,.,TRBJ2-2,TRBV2,TGTGCCAGCAGTGGACTAGCGGCCTCGGGCAACGGGGAACTGTTTTTT,CASSGLAASGNGELFF
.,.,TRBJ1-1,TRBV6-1,TGTGTCACAAACCGGGACTTTGGTGAAGCTTTCTTT,CVTNRDFGEAFF
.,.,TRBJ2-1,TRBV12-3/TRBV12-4,TGTGCCAGCAGCCCCCGGGACGGGATAAATGAACAGTTCTTC,CASSPRDGINEQFF
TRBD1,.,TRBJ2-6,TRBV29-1,TGCAGCGTTTCGGACAGGGGGGGAGCGAGGGCCAACGTCCTGACTTTC,CSVSDRGGARANVLTF
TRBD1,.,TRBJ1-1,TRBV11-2,TGTGCCAGCTCCAGGGGGATGGACACTGAAGCCTTCTTT,CASSRGMDTEAFF
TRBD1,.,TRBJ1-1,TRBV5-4,TGTGGCAGCAGCTTACCACAGGGGGCGAACACTGAAGCTTTCTTT,CGSSLPQGANTEAFF
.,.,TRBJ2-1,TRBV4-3,TGCACCAGCAGCCAAGAGCGCAGAAACAATGAGCAGTTCTTC,CTSSQERRNNEQFF
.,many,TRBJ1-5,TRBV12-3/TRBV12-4,TGTGCCAGCAGAACCAGGGGAGGCGAAGAACAGCCCCAGCATTTT,CASRTRGGEEQPQHF
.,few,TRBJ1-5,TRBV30,TGTGCCTGGAGTACAGGGAGCAATCAGCCCCAGCATTTT,CAWSTGSNQPQHF
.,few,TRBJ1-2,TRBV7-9,TGTGCCAGCAGCTTCGACCTTACTAACTATGGCTACACCTTC,CASSFDLTNYGYTF
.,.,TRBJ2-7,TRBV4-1,TGCACCAGCAGCCGTCCCGGAGGGGGAACGTACGAGCAGTACTTC,CTSSRPGGGTYEQYF
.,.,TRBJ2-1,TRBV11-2,TGTGCCAGCAACACTAACAAGAAGGGAGCGAGTGGGCAGTTCTTC,CASNTNKKGASGQFF
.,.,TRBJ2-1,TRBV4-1,TGCGCCAGCAGCGCCAAAAACAATGAGCAGTTCTTC,CASSAKNNEQFF
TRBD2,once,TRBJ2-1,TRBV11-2,TGTGTCAGCAGCGACGGGAGGCTAGCGGGAGTAACTGAGCAGTTCTTC,CVSSDGRLAGVTEQFF
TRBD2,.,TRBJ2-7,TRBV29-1,TGCAGTGTCGGGACTAGCGGGAGGTCTAGGGAGCAGTACTTC,CSVGTSGRSREQYF
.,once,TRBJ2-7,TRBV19,TGTGCCAGTGTCAAAAGTGGTACAGGCCCCGACCTGTTGCGGGAGCAGTACTTC,CASVKSGTGPDLLREQYF
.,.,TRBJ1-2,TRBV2,TGTGCCAGCAGTGAAGGGGCGGGGAGAGGCTACACCTTC,CASSEGAGRGYTF
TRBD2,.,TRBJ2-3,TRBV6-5,TGTGCCAGCAGTTACTCTGGGACTAACGGGAGTCGAACAGATACGCAGTATTTT,CASSYSGTNGSRTDTQYF
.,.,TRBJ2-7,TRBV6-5,TGTGCCAGCAGTCTGGGGATAAACCACTACGAGCAGTATTTC,CASSLGINHYEQYF
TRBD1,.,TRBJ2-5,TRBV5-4,TGTGCCAGCAGCCCCGGGACAGGGGGCTTTAAGACCCAGTACTTC,CASSPGTGGFKTQYF
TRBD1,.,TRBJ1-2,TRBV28,TGTGCCAGCAGTTTATCGAGGACAGGGCATGGCTACACCTTC,CASSLSRTGHGYTF
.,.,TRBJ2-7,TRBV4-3,TGCGCGAGCAGCCCCGGCAGGAGGAGCTACGAGCAGTACTTC,CASSPGRRSYEQYF
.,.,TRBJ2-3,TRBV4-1,TGCGCCTGCAGCCAATTGAATCTGGGATTTAGCACAGATACGCAGTATTTC,CACSQLNLGFSTDTQYF
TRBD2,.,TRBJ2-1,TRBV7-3,TGTACCAGCAGATCAGAACCGGAACTAGCGGCCGAGCTCTACAATGAGCAGTTCTTC,CTSRSEPELAAELYNEQFF
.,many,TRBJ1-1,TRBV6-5,TGTGCCAGCAGTTACTCGGGCCCCTTGAACACTGAAGCTTTCTTT,CASSYSGPLNTEAFF
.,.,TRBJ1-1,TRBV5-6,TGTGCCAGCAACCCTGCAGGGAACACTGAAGCTTTCTTT,CASNPAGNTEAFF
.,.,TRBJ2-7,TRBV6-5,TGTGCCAGCAGTACACGGGGGACCTACGAGCAGTACTTC,CASSTRGTYEQYF
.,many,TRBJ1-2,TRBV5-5,TGTGCCAGCAGTATACCCGGGACGGTGATCTATGGCTACACCTTC,CASSIPGTVIYGYTF
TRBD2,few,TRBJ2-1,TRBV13,TGTGCCAGCAGCTTATTTGGCGCGGGAGTGTACTACAATGAGCAGTTCTTC,CASSLFGAGVYYNEQFF
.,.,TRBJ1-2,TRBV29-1,TGCAGTGTTGGGCAGGGCTGGGGCACGGACTATGGCTACACCTTC,CSVGQGWGTDYGYTF
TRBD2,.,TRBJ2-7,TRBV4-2,TGTGCCAGCAGCCAAAAAGGGGTTGGTGGCGAGCGGGAGTTCGGGACCTACGGGCAGTACTTC,CASSQKGVGGEREFGTYGQYF
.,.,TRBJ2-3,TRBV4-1,TGCGCCGGCAGCCACCGGGTATTGAGCACAGATACGCAGTATTTT,CAGSHRVLSTDTQYF
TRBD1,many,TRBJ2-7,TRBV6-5,TGTGCCAGCAGTTACTCTGGGACAGGTTGGGAGCAGTACTTC,CASSYSGTGWEQYF